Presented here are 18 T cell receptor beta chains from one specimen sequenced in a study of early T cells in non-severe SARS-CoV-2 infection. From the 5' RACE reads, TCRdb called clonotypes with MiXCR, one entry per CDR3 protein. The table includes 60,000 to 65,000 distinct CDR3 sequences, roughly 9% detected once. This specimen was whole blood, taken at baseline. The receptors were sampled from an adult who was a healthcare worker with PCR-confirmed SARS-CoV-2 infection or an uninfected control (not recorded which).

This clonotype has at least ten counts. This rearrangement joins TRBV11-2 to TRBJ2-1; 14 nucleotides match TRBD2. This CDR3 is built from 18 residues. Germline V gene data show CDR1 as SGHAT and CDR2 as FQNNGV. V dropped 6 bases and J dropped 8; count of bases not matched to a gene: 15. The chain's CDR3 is CASSFIGTSGSGIHEQFF. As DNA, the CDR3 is TGTGCCAGCAGTTTCATCGGGACTAGCGGGAGTGGCATCCATGAGCAGTTCTTC. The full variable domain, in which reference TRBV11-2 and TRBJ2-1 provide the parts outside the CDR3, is EAGVAQSPRYKIIEKRQSVAFWCNPISGHATLYWYQQILGQGPKLLIQFQNNGVVDDSQLPKDRFSAERLKGVDSTLKIQPAKLEDSAVYLCASSFIGTSGSGIHEQFFGPGTRLTVL.

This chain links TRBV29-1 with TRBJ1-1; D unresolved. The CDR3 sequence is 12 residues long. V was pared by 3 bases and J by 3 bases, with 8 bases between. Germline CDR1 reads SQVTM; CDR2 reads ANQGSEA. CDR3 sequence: CSVEKDYTEAFF. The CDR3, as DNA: TGCAGCGTTGAGAAGGATTACACTGAAGCTTTCTTT. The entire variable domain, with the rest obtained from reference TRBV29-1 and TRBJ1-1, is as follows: SAVISQKPSRDICQRGTSLTIQCQVDSQVTMMFWYRQQPGQSLTLIATANQGSEATYESGFVIDKFPISRPNLTFSTLTVSNMSPEDSSIYLCSVEKDYTEAFFGQGTRLTVV.

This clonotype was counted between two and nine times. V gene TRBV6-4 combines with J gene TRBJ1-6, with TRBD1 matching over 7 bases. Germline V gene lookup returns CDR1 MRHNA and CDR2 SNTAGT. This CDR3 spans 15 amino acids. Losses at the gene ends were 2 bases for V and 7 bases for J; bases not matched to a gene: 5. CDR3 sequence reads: CASSDNRQGNSPLHF. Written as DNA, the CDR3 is TGTGCCAGCAGTGACAATCGACAGGGAAATTCACCCCTCCACTTT.

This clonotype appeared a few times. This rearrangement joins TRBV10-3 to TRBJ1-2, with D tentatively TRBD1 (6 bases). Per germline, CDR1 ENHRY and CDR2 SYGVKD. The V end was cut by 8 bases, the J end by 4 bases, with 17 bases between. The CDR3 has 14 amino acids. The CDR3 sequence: CAISPGQGSYGYTF. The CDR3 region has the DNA TGTGCCATCTCCCCCGGGCAGGGGTCCTATGGCTACACCTTC.

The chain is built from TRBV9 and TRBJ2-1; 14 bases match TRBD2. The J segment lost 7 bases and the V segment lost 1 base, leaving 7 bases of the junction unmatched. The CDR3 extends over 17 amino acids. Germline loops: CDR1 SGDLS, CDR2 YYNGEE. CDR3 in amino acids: CASSVRSGTSGRNEQFF. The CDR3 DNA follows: TGTGCCAGCAGCGTACGTTCCGGGACTAGCGGGAGAAATGAGCAGTTCTTC.

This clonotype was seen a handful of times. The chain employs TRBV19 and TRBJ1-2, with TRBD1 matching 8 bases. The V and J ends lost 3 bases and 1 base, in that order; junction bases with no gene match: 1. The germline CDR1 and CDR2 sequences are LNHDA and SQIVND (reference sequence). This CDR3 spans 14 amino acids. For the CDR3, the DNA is TGTGCCAGTAGTATCGGACAGGGTAACTATGGCTACACCTTC. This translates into CASSIGQGNYGYTF.

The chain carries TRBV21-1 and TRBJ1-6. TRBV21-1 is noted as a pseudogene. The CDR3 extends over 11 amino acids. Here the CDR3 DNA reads TGTGCCAGCAACGACGGTTCACCCCTCCACTTT. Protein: CASNDGSPLHF.

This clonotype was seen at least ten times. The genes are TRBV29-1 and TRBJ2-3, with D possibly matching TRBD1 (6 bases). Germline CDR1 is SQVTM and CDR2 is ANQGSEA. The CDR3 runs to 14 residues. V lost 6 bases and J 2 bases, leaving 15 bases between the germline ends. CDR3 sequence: CSVRQGTYTDTQYF. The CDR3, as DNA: TGCAGCGTCCGCCAGGGGACATACACAGATACGCAGTATTTT.

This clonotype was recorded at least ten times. The CDR3 is CASSPEGLPSGRALYEQYF. CDR3 nucleotides: TGTGCCAGCAGCCCGGAGGGCCTCCCTAGCGGGAGGGCCCTCTACGAGCAGTACTTC. V usage is TRBV7-9 and J usage is TRBJ2-7; 12 bases are shared with TRBD2. The CDR3 has 19 amino acids. V lost 5 bases to trimming and J lost 3 bases; unmatched junction nucleotides: 17. Germline assignment: CDR1 SEHNR and CDR2 FQNEAQ (reference sequence).

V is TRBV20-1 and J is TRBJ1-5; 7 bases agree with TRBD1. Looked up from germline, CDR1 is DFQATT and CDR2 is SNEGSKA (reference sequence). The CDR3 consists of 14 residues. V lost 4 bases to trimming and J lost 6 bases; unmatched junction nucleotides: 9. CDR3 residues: CSATEQGKVQPQHF. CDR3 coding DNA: TGCAGTGCTACAGAACAGGGGAAGGTTCAGCCCCAGCATTTT.

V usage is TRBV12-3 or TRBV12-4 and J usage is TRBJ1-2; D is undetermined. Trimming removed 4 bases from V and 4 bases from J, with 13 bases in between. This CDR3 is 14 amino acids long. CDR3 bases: TGTGCCAGCAGTTCGTCTCGACCGAGCTATGGCTACACCTTC. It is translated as CASSSSRPSYGYTF.

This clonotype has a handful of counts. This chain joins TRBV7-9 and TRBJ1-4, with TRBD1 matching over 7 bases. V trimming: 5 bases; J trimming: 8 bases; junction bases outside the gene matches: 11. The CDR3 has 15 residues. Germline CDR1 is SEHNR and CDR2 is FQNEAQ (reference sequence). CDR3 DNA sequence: TGTGCCAGCAGCGTGAGACAGGGAATAGGCGAAAAACTGTTTTTT. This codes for CASSVRQGIGEKLFF.

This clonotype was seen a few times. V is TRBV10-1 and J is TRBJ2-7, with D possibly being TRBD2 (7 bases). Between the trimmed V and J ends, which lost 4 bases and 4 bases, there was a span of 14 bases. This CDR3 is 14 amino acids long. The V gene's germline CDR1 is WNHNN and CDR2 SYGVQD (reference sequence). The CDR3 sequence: CASSAQGRGYEQYF. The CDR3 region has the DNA TGCGCCAGCAGTGCTCAGGGGAGGGGTTACGAGCAGTACTTC.

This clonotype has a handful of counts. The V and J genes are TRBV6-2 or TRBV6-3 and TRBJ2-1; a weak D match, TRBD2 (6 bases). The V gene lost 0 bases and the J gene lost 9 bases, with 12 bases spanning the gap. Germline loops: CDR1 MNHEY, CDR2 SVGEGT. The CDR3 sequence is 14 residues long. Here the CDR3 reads CASSYSGGSGEQFF. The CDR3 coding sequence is TGTGCCAGCAGTTACTCGGGGGGTAGCGGTGAGCAGTTCTTC.

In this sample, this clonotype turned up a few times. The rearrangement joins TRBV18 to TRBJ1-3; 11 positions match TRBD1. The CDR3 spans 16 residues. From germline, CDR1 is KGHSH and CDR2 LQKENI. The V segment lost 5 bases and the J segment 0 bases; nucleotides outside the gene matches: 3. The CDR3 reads CASSSGQGVSGNTIYF. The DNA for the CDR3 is TGTGCCAGCTCATCGGGACAGGGGGTCTCTGGAAACACCATATATTTT.

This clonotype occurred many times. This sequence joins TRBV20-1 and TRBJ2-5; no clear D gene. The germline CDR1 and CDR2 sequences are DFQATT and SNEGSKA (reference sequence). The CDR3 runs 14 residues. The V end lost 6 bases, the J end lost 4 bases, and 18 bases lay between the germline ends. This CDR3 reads CSAPTAVDPETQYF. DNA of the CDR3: TGCAGTGCCCCAACTGCCGTGGACCCAGAGACCCAGTACTTC.

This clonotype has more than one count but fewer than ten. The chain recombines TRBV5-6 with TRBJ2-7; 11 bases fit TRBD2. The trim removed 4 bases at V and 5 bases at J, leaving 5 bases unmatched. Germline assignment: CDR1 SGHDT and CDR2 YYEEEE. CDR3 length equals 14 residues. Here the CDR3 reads CASSGLAGPHEQYF. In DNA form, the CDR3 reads TGTGCCAGCAGCGGACTAGCGGGTCCCCACGAGCAGTACTTC.

In nucleotides, the CDR3 is TGTGCCAGCAGCGCCCGGGACAGGGGTGGCACAGATACGCAGTATTTT. It yields the protein CASSARDRGGTDTQYF. The V call is TRBV5-6, the J call TRBJ2-3; 10 nucleotides align to TRBD1. V trimming: 4 bases; J trimming: 1 base; junction bases outside the gene matches: 6. Germline CDR1 reads SGHDT; CDR2 reads YYEEEE. This CDR3 is 16 amino acids long.